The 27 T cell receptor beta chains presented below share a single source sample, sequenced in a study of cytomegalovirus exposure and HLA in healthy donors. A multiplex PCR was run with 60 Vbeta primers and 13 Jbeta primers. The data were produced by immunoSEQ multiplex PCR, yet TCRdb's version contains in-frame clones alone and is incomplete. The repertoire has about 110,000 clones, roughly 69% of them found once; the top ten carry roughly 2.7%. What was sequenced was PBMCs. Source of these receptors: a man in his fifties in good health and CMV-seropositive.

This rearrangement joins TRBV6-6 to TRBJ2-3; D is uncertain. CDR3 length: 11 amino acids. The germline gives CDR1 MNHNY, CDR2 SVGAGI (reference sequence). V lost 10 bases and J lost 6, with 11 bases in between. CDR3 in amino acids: CATVARDTQYF. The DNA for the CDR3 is TGTGCCACCGTTGCACGGGATACGCAGTATTTT.

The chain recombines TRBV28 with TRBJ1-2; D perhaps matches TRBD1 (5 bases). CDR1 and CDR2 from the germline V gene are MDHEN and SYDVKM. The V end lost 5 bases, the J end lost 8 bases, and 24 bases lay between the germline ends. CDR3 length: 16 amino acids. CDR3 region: CASSPLSTAINPGYTF. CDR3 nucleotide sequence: TGTGCCAGCAGTCCTCTTTCGACAGCGATTAACCCGGGCTACACCTTC.

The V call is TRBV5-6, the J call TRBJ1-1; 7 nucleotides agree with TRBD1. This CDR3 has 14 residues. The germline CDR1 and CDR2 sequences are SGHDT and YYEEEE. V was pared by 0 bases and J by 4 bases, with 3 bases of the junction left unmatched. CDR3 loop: CASSLGPGGTEAFF. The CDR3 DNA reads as TGTGCCAGCAGCTTGGGCCCAGGGGGCACTGAAGCTTTCTTT.

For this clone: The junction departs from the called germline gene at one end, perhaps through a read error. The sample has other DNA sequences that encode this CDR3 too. This CDR3 reads CASSLSYRGTEAFF. CDR3 DNA sequence: TGTGCCAGCAGCTTATCTTACAGGGGAACTGAGGCTTTCTTT. The chain has TRBV7-2 and TRBJ1-1, with 7 nucleotides matching TRBD1. The germline V gene has CDR1 SGHTA and CDR2 FQGNSA. The CDR3 has 14 amino acids.

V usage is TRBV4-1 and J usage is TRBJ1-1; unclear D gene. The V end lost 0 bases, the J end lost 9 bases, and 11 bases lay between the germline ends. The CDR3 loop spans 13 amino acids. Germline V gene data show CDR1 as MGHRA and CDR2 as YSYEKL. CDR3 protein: CASSQDYNRQAFF. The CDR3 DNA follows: TGCGCCAGCAGCCAAGATTACAACAGACAAGCTTTCTTT.

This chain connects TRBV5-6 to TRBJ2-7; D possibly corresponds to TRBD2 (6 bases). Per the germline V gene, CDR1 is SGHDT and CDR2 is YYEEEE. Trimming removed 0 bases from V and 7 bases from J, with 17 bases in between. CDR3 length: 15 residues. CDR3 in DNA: TGTGCCAGCAGCTTGGGGGGGGACGGGTCTGGTGAGCAGTACTTC. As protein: CASSLGGDGSGEQYF.

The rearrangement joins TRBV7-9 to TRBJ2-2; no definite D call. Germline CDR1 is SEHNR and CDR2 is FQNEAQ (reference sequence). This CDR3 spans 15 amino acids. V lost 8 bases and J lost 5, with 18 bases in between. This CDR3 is CASAPGTHLTGELFF. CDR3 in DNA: TGTGCCAGCGCCCCAGGCACCCACTTAACCGGGGAGCTGTTTTTT.

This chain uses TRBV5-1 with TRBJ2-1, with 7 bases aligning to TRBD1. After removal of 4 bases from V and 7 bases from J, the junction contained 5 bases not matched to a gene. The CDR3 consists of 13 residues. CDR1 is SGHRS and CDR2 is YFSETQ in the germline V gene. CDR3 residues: CASSPQTGNEQFF. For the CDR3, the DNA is TGCGCCAGCAGCCCACAGACAGGGAATGAGCAGTTCTTC.

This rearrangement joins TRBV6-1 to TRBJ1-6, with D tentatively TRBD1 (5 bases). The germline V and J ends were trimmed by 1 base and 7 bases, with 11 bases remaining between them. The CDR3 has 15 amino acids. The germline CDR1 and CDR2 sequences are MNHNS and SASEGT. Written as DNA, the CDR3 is TGTGCCAGCAGTGAAGGACCACAGGAGAATTCACCCCTCCACTTT. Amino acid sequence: CASSEGPQENSPLHF.

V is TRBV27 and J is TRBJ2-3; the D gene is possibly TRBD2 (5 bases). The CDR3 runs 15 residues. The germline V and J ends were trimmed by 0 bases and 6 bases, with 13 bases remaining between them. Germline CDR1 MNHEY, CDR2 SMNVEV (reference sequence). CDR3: CASSLSYQTGDTQYF. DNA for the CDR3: TGTGCCAGCAGTTTATCTTACCAGACGGGGGATACGCAGTATTTT.

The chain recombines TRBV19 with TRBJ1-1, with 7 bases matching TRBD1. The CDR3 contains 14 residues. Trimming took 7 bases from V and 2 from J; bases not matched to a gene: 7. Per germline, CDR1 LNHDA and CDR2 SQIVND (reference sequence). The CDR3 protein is CASTKKGANTEAFF. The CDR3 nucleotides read TGTGCCAGTACAAAGAAGGGGGCCAACACTGAAGCTTTCTTT. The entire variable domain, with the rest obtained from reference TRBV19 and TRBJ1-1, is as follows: DGGITQSPKYLFRKEGQNVTLSCEQNLNHDAMYWYRQDPGQGLRLIYYSQIVNDFQKGDIAEGYSVSREKKESFPLTVTSAQKNPTAFYLCASTKKGANTEAFFGQGTRLTVV.

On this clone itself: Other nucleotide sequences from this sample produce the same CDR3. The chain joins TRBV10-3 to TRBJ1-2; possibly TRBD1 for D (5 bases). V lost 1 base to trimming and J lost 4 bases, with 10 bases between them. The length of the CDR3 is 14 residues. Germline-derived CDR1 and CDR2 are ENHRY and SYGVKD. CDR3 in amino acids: CAISELARGYGYTF. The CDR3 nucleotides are TGTGCCATCAGTGAGTTGGCTAGGGGCTATGGCTACACCTTC.

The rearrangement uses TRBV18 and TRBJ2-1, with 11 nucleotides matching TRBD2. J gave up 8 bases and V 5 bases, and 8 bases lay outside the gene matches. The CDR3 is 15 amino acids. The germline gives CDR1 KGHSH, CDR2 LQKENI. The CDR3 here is CASSSRTSGLDEQFF. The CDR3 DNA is TGTGCCAGCTCATCGCGGACTAGCGGGCTTGATGAGCAGTTCTTC.

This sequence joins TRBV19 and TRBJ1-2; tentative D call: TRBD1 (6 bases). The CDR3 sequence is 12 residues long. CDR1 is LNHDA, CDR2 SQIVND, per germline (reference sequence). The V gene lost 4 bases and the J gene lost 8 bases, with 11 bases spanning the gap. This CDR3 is CASSSRDIGYTF. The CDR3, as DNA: TGTGCCAGTAGTAGCCGGGACATCGGCTACACCTTC.

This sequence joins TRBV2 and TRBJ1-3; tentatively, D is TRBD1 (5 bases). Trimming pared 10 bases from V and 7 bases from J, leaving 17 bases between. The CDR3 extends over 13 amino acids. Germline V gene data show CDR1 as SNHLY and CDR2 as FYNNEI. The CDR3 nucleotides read TGTGCCACCGAGGTGCAGCCAGGGAACACCATATATTTT. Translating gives CATEVQPGNTIYF.

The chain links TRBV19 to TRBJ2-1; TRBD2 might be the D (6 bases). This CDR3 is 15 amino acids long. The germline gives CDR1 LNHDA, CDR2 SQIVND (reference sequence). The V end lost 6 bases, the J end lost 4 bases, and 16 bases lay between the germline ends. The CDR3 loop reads CASSGGLAQYNEQFF. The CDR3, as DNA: TGTGCCAGTAGCGGAGGGCTAGCGCAGTACAATGAGCAGTTCTTC.

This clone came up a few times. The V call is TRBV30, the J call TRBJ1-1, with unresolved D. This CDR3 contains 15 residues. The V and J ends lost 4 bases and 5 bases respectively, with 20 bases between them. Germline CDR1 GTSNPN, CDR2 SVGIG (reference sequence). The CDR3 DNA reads TGTGCCTGGACCGTCGGGGTGGTTTTTAAGACTGAAGCTTTCTTT. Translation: CAWTVGVVFKTEAFF.

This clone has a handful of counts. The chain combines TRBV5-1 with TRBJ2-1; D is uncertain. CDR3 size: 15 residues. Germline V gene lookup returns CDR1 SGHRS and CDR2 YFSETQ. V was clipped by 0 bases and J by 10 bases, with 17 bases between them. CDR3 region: CASSLERDSTSEQFF. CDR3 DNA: TGCGCCAGCAGCTTGGAGCGAGATAGCACGAGCGAGCAGTTCTTC. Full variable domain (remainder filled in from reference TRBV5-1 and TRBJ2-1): KAGVTQTPRYLIKTRGQQVTLSCSPISGHRSVSWYQQTPGQGLQFLFEYFSETQRNKGNFPGRFSGRQFSNSRSEMNVSTLELGDSALYLCASSLERDSTSEQFFGPGTRLTVL.

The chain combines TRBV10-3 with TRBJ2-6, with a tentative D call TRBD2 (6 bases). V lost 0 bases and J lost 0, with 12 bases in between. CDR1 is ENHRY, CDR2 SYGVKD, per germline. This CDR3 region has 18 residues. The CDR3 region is CAISESRETSSGANVLTF. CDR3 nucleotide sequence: TGTGCCATCAGTGAGTCCAGGGAGACTAGCTCTGGGGCCAACGTCCTGACTTTC.

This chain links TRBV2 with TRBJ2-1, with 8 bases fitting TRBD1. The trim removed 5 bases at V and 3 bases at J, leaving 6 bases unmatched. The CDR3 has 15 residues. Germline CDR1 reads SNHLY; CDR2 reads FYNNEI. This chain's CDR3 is CASSPTGGFYNEQFF. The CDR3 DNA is TGTGCCAGCAGTCCAACAGGGGGGTTCTACAATGAGCAGTTCTTC.

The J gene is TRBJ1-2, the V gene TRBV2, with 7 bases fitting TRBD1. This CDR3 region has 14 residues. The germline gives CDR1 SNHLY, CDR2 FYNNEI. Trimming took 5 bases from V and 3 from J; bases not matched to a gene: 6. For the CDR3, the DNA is TGTGCCAGCAGTCTAACAACAGGGGACTATGGCTACACCTTC. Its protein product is CASSLTTGDYGYTF.

The CDR3 region is CASSWDRGRGYTF. CDR3 coding DNA: TGTGCCAGCAGCTGGGACAGGGGGCGAGGCTACACCTTC. The V gene is TRBV11-1, the J gene TRBJ1-2, with 12 bases matching TRBD1. Per the germline V gene, CDR1 is SGHAT and CDR2 is FQDESV (reference sequence). There are 13 residues in the CDR3. After removal of 4 bases from V and 8 bases from J, the junction contained 2 bases not matched to a gene.

This CDR3 is CASSLSHGKNIQYF. The CDR3, as DNA: TGTGCCAGCAGCTTAAGTCACGGGAAAAACATTCAGTACTTC. The chain recombines TRBV7-2 with TRBJ2-4; D unresolved. The V end was cut by 2 bases, the J end by 4 bases, with 9 bases between. Germline lookup yields CDR1 SGHTA and CDR2 FQGNSA. This CDR3 has 14 residues.

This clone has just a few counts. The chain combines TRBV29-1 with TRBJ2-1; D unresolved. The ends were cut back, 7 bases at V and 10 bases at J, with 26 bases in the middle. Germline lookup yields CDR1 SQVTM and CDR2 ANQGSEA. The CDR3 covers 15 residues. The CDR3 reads CSAPRVLSTTPEQFF. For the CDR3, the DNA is TGCAGCGCCCCTCGGGTGTTGTCCACCACTCCGGAGCAGTTCTTC.

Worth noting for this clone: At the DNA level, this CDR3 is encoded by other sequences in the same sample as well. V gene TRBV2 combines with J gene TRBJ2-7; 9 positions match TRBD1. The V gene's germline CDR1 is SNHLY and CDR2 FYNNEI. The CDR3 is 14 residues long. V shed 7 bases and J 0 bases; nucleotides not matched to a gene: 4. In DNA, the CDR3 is TGTGCCAGCAAACCGGGACAGGGCTCCTACGAGCAGTACTTC. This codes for CASKPGQGSYEQYF.

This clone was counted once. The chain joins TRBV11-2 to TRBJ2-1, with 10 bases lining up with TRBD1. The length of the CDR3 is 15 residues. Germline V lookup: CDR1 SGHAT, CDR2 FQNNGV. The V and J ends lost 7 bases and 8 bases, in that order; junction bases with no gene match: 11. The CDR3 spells CASTSTRTGGDEQFF. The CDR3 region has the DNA TGTGCCAGCACCTCGACCAGGACAGGGGGGGATGAGCAGTTCTTC.

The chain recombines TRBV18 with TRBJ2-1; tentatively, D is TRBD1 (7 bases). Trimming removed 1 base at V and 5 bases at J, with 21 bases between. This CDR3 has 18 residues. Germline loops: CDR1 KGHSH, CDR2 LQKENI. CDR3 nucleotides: TGTGCCAGCTCACCACGCCCGCGGGCAGGGGGGCGTAACAATGAGCAGTTCTTC. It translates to CASSPRPRAGGRNNEQFF.